The 6 T cell receptor beta chains listed next were all sequenced from one sample in a study of blood T cell repertoires in COVID-19. Profiled with immunoSEQ multiplex PCR; TCRdb holds only in-frame clones, not every one. The data hold hundreds of thousands of clones, with 75% to 90% observed a single time. Sample: PBMCs or T cells enriched from blood (not recorded which). The receptors originated from a young man who had recovered from COVID-19.

This chain connects TRBV5-1 to TRBJ1-2; possible D gene TRBD1, 6 bases. Trimming pared 4 bases from V and 2 bases from J, leaving 18 bases between. Germline V gives CDR1 SGHRS, CDR2 YFSETQ. The CDR3 contains 16 residues. The CDR3 nucleotides read TGCGCCAGCAGCAAGACTGTGGGACAAATGAACTATGGCTACACCTTC. Translated: CASSKTVGQMNYGYTF.

The rearrangement uses TRBV19 and TRBJ2-3; maybe TRBD2 (5 bases). The germline V gene has CDR1 LNHDA and CDR2 SQIVND (reference sequence). This CDR3 is built from 16 residues. Trimming cost V 1 base and J 4 bases, with 15 bases left between them. The CDR3 reads CASSIGAFSGSDTQYF. In nucleotides, the CDR3 is TGTGCCAGTAGTATAGGGGCATTTTCGGGGTCAGATACGCAGTATTTT.

This chain links TRBV5-6 with TRBJ2-7, with no clear D. The CDR3 covers 11 residues. CDR1 is SGHDT, CDR2 YYEEEE, per germline. V was shortened by 1 base and J by 4 bases, with 3 bases between the two germline ends. The CDR3 nucleotides read TGTGCCAGCAGCTTGCATTACGAGCAGTACTTC. The encoded protein is CASSLHYEQYF.

The CDR3 DNA reads as TGTGCCAGCTCACCAGGGACATCAGGAAAACTGTTTTTT. Its translation is CASSPGTSGKLFF. The gene calls are TRBV18 and TRBJ1-4; D possibly corresponds to TRBD1 (6 bases). The germline V and J ends were trimmed by 2 bases and 10 bases, with 11 bases remaining between them. This CDR3 has 13 residues. Germline V gene lookup returns CDR1 KGHSH and CDR2 LQKENI.

The chain links TRBV10-3 to TRBJ1-2, with 10 bases that match TRBD1. CDR1 is ENHRY, CDR2 SYGVKD, per germline. Unmatched junction bases numbered 9, after V lost 6 bases and J lost 8 bases. This CDR3 contains 14 residues. CDR3 coding DNA: TGTGCCATCAGAGGGGGACAGGGGTTCGAGGGCTACACCTTC. This encodes CAIRGGQGFEGYTF.

This chain links TRBV28 with TRBJ1-1; 9 nucleotides align to TRBD1. This CDR3 is built from 13 residues. Germline-derived CDR1 and CDR2 are MDHEN and SYDVKM. The junction had 9 bases not matched to a gene; V was cut back by 5 bases and J by 11 bases. The CDR3 loop is CASSPPGQGWAFF. The CDR3 DNA follows: TGTGCCAGCAGTCCTCCGGGACAGGGCTGGGCTTTCTTT. The full variable domain, with the rest looked up from reference TRBV28 and TRBJ1-1, is DVKVTQSSRYLVKRTGEKVFLECVQDMDHENMFWYRQDPGLGLRLIYFSYDVKMKEKGDIPEGYSVSREKKERFSLILESASTNQTSMYLCASSPPGQGWAFFGQGTRLTVV.